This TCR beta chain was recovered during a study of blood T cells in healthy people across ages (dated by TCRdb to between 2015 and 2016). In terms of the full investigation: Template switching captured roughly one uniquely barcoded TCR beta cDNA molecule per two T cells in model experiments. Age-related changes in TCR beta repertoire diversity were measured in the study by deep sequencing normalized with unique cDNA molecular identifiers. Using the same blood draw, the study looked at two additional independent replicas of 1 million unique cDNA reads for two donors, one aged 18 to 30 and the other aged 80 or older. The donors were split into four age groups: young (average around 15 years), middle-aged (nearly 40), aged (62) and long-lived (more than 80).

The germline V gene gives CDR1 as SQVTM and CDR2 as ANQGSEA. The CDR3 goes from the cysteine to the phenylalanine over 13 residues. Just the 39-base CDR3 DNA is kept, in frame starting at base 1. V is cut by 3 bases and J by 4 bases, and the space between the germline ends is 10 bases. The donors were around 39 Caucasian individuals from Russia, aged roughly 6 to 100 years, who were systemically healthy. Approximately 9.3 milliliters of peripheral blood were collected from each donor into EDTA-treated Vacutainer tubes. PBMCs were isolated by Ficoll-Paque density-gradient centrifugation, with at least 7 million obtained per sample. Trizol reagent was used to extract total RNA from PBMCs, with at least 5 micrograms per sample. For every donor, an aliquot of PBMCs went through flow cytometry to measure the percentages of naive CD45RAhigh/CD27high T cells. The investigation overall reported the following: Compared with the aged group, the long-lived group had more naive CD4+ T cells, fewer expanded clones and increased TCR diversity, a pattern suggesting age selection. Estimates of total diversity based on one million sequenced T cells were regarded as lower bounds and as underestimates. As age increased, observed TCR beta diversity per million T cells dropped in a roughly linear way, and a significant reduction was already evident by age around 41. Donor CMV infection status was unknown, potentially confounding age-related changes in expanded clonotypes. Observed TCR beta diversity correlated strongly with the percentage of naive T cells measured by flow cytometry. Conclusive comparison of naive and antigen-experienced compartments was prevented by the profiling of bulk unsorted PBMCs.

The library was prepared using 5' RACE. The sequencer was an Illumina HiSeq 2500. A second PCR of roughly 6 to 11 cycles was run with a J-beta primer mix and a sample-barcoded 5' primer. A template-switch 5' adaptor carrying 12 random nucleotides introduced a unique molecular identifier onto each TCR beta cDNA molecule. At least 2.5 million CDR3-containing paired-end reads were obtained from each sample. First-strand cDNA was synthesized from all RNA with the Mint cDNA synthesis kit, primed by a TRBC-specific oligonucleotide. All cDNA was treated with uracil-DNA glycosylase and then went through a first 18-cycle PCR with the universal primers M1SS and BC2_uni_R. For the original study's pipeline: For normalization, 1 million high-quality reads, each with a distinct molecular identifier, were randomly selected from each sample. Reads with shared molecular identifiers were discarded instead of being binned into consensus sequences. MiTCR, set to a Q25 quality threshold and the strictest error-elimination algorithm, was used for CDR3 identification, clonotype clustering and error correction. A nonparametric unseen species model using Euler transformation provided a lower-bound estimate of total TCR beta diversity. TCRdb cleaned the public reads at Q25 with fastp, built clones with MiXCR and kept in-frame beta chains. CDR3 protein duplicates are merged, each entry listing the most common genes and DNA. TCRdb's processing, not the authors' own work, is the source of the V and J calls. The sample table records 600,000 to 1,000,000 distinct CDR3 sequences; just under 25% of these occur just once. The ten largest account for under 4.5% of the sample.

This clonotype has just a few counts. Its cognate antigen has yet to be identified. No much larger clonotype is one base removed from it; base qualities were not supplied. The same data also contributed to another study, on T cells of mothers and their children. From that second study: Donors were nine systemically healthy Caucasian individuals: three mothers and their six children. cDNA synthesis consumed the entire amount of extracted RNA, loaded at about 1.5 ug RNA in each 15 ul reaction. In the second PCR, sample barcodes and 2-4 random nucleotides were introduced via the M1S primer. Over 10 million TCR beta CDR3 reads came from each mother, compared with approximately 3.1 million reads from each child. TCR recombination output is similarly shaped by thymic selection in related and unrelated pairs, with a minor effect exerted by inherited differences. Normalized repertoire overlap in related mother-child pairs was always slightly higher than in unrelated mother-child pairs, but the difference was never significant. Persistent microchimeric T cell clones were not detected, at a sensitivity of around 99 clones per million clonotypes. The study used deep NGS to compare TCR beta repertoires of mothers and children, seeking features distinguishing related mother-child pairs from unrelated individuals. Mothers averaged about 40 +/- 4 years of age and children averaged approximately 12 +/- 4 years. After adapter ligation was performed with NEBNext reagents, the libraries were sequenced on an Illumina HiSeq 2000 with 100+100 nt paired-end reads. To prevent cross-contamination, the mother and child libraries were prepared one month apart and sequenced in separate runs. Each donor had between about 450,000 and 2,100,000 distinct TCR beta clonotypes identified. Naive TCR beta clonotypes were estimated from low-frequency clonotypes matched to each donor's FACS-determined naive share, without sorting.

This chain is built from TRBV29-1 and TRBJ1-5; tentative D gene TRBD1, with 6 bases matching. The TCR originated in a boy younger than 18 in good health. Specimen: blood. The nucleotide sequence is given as TGCAGCGTTGACACAGGGAATAATCAGCCCCAGCATTTT. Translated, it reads CSVDTGNNQPQHF.